The 30 T cell receptor beta chains below all came from one sample that was sequenced in a study of regulatory T cells in long-lasting Graves disease. To make TCR beta libraries, researchers used iRepertoire HTBI primers and Arm-PCR of CDR3 regions. TCRdb fed the multiplex PCR reads into MiXCR, producing one record per CDR3 protein. The repertoire includes roughly 250,000 distinct CDR3 sequences, around 19% of them detected once, and 14% sits in the top ten. The time point is: newly diagnosed GD, antithyroid drugs for less than 3 months. RNA from PBMCs was the source of the TCR library. These same records also appear under a second study, on T cells in Graves' hyperthyroidism and ophthalmopathy.

Sequencing used peripheral blood mononuclear cells (PBMCs), obtained at new diagnosis, from a patient treated with antithyroid drugs. The receptors here all came from a woman under 40 with Graves disease.

This clonotype was counted many times. The V call is TRBV5-8, the J call TRBJ2-1; 9 bases are shared with TRBD1. The junction had 1 base not matched to a gene; V was cut back by 3 bases and J by 0 bases. In germline, CDR1 is SGHTS, CDR2 YDEGEE. The CDR3 extends over 15 amino acids. CDR3 bases: TGTGCCAGCAGCTGGGGACAGGGCTCCTACAATGAGCAGTTCTTC. Translation gives CASSWGQGSYNEQFF.

This clonotype was recorded many times. The rearrangement links TRBV24-1 to TRBJ2-3; D could derive from TRBD1 or TRBD2 (5 bases each). The CDR3 sequence is 13 residues long. Germline CDR1 and CDR2: KGHDR and SFDVKD. V was pared by 3 bases and J by 11 bases, with 14 bases between. The CDR3 coding sequence is TGTGCCACCAGTGATCCAAGGGGCGGAGGGCAGTATTTT. Its translation: CATSDPRGGGQYF.

This clonotype was picked up many times. The J gene is TRBJ2-4, the V gene TRBV28; perhaps TRBD1 as D (5 bases). CDR3 length equals 14 residues. Trimming pared 5 bases from V and 4 bases from J, leaving 12 bases between. Germline lookup yields CDR1 MDHEN and CDR2 SYDVKM. In DNA, the CDR3 is TGTGCCAGCAGTCCCTTGGGGCAAAAAAACATTCAGTACTTC. Its translation: CASSPLGQKNIQYF.

This clonotype was observed a single time. The chain carries TRBV7-2 and TRBJ2-7; 13 bases map to TRBD2. The J segment lost 0 bases and the V segment lost 6 bases, leaving 2 bases of the junction unmatched. CDR1 and CDR2 (germline): SGHTA, FQGNSA. This CDR3 contains 15 residues. The CDR3, as DNA: TGTGCCAGCAGAACTAGCGGGGGGGTCTCCTACGAGCAGTACTTC. It translates to CASRTSGGVSYEQYF.

This clonotype appeared many times. The V call is TRBV20-1, the J call TRBJ1-4, with D hard to call. Germline CDR1 is DFQATT and CDR2 is SNEGSKA (reference sequence). Deletions cut 6 bases from V and 8 bases from J, with 10 bases between. CDR3 size: 11 residues. CDR3 sequence (DNA): TGCAGTGCCGCTTCCCGCGAAAAACTGTTTTTT. This translates into CSAASREKLFF.

This clonotype came up many times. The chain uses TRBV18 and TRBJ2-3, with D tentatively TRBD2 (6 bases). Trimming stripped 2 bases from V and 4 bases from J, with 19 bases between. CDR3 length: 17 residues. Germline V gene lookup returns CDR1 KGHSH and CDR2 LQKENI. The CDR3 DNA is TGTGCCAGCTCACCAATCGTCATGTCCGGGAGAGCAGATACGCAGTATTTT. Translation: CASSPIVMSGRADTQYF.

This clonotype was seen repeatedly, ten times or more. J is TRBJ2-7 and V is TRBV6-1, with 8 positions matching TRBD2. CDR1 and CDR2 from the germline V gene are MNHNS and SASEGT. Germline trimming cut 5 bases from V and 5 bases from J; bases unmatched to any gene: 11. The CDR3 sequence is 15 residues long. CDR3 in amino acids: CASSRTAGGGNEQYF. The CDR3, as DNA: TGTGCCAGCAGTCGGACCGCCGGGGGGGGGAACGAGCAGTACTTC.

This clonotype was counted many times. The chain combines TRBV5-1 with TRBJ1-4; tentatively, D is TRBD1 (5 bases). Trimming stripped 4 bases from V and 5 bases from J, with 9 bases between. The germline V gene encodes CDR1 SGHRS and CDR2 YFSETQ. This CDR3 spans 13 amino acids. The CDR3 sequence: CASSGRDNEKLFF. The CDR3 nucleotides are TGCGCCAGCAGCGGGAGGGACAATGAAAAACTGTTTTTT.

V usage is TRBV18 and J usage is TRBJ2-7; unclear D gene. The CDR3 spans 14 residues. With 3 bases removed from V and 0 bases from J, the gap between germline ends came to 9 bases. Germline loops: CDR1 KGHSH, CDR2 LQKENI. This chain's CDR3 is CASSPSVSSYEQYF. CDR3 coding DNA: TGTGCCAGCTCACCCTCCGTAAGCTCCTACGAGCAGTACTTC.

This clonotype was counted ten times or more. The V and J genes are TRBV9 and TRBJ1-1; tentative D call: TRBD1 (5 bases). In germline, CDR1 is SGDLS, CDR2 YYNGEE. The V and J ends lost 4 bases and 4 bases respectively, with 17 bases between them. The CDR3 is made up of 15 amino acids. Written as DNA, the CDR3 is TGTGCCAGCAGCCCCTTAGGAGTGGGGCGCACTGAAGCTTTCTTT. It encodes CASSPLGVGRTEAFF.

The chain joins TRBV19 to TRBJ1-1; no clear D gene. This CDR3 spans 15 amino acids. Germline CDR1 is LNHDA and CDR2 is SQIVND (reference sequence). Trimming pared 5 bases from V and 1 base from J, leaving 14 bases between. The CDR3 sequence is CASSVGALANTEAFF. DNA for the CDR3: TGTGCCAGTAGTGTGGGCGCCCTGGCGAACACTGAAGCTTTCTTT.

This clonotype showed up many times. The chain joins TRBV18 to TRBJ1-3, with TRBD1 matching 8 bases. Germline trimming cut 3 bases from V and 0 bases from J; bases unmatched to any gene: 7. The CDR3 extends over 17 amino acids. Germline CDR1 is KGHSH and CDR2 is LQKENI. CDR3 loop: CASSPRQGTTSGNTIYF. The CDR3 coding sequence is TGTGCCAGCTCACCCCGACAGGGGACGACCTCTGGAAACACCATATATTTT.

This clonotype was recorded at least ten times. This chain joins TRBV24-1 and TRBJ2-4; D unresolved. V dropped 0 bases and J dropped 0 bases, with 14 bases sitting between them. The CDR3 runs 18 residues. Germline V gene sequence: CDR1 KGHDR, CDR2 SFDVKD. The CDR3 DNA reads TGTGCCACCAGTGATTTGATGGGCACCGCGATAGCCAAAAACATTCAGTACTTC. Translated: CATSDLMGTAIAKNIQYF.

This clonotype appeared a few times. V gene TRBV20-1 combines with J gene TRBJ2-7; 9 bases are a match to TRBD2. From germline, CDR1 is DFQATT and CDR2 SNEGSKA (reference sequence). Unmatched junction bases numbered 5, after V lost 0 bases and J lost 2 bases. The CDR3 runs 15 residues. CDR3 nucleotide sequence: TGCAGTGCTAGAGATAGCCTAGCGGGAACCTACGAGCAGTACTTC. This sequence encodes CSARDSLAGTYEQYF.

The rearrangement uses TRBV7-2 and TRBJ2-1; D is unresolved. This CDR3 region has 15 residues. CDR1 and CDR2 from the germline V gene are SGHTA and FQGNSA. The V gene lost 5 bases and the J gene lost 0 bases, with 11 bases spanning the gap. The CDR3 bases are TGTGCCAGCAGCGTCACTTTGCGCTCCTACAATGAGCAGTTCTTC. Its protein product is CASSVTLRSYNEQFF.

This clonotype was counted at least ten times. The chain carries TRBV12-3 or TRBV12-4 and TRBJ1-4, with 7 bases matching TRBD1. V was clipped by 4 bases and J by 0 bases; unmatched bases: 2. The CDR3 totals 15 residues. In DNA, the CDR3 is TGTGCCAGCAGTTCCCAGGGGGCAACTAATGAAAAACTGTTTTTT. Translated: CASSSQGATNEKLFF.

This clonotype was counted between two and nine times. This may be a read error: a much more frequent sequence differs by one nucleotide. The chain links TRBV11-2 to TRBJ1-2; tentative D call: TRBD1 (5 bases). Germline V CDR1 and CDR2: SGHAT, FQNNGV. The CDR3 has 17 amino acids. The CDR3 sequence is CASSLEVGGSANYGYAF. The CDR3 DNA sequence: TGTGCCAGCAGCTTAGAAGTTGGGGGGTCTGCTAACTATGGCTACGCCTTC.

Comments on this clonotype: A much more abundant neighbour one base away suggests this may be a read error. The chain combines TRBV3-1 with TRBJ2-1, with D possibly matching TRBD1 (5 bases). Germline V gene data show CDR1 as LGHDT and CDR2 as YNNKEL (reference sequence). The CDR3 loop spans 14 amino acids. Trimming shortened V by 1 base and J by 10 bases, and 14 bases separated the two germline ends. The CDR3 loop reads CASSQAAWGHEQFF. The CDR3 DNA is TGTGCCAGCAGCCAAGCGGCTTGGGGCCACGAGCAGTTCTTC.

This rearrangement joins TRBV5-8 to TRBJ2-2, with no clear D. Germline V gene data show CDR1 as SGHTS and CDR2 as YDEGEE. The CDR3 runs to 14 residues. V was pared by 1 base and J by 4 bases, with 8 bases between. Written as DNA, the CDR3 is TGTGCCAGCAGCTTGACTGTTCTCACCGGGGAGCTGTTTTTT. As protein: CASSLTVLTGELFF.

This sequence joins TRBV11-2 and TRBJ2-5; D is possibly TRBD1 (6 bases). Trimming took off 1 base at V and 5 bases at J, with 20 bases between the two ends. This CDR3 is 17 amino acids long. Germline lookup yields CDR1 SGHAT and CDR2 FQNNGV. The CDR3 nucleotides read TGTGCCAGCAGCTTAGGCGACTCGGACAGATCCCAGGAGACCCAGTACTTC. This translates into CASSLGDSDRSQETQYF. The full variable domain, its missing parts supplied by reference TRBV11-2 and TRBJ2-5, is EAGVAQSPRYKIIEKRQSVAFWCNPISGHATLYWYQQILGQGPKLLIQFQNNGVVDDSQLPKDRFSAERLKGVDSTLKIQPAKLEDSAVYLCASSLGDSDRSQETQYFGPGTRLLVL.

This clonotype was counted ten times or more. The V gene is TRBV6-1, the J gene TRBJ2-3, with D hard to call. The V gene lost 5 bases and the J gene lost 4 bases, with 4 bases spanning the gap. Germline V gene data show CDR1 as MNHNS and CDR2 as SASEGT. The CDR3 is 11 amino acids. CDR3 residues: CASSPPDTQYF. The CDR3, as DNA: TGTGCCAGCAGTCCCCCAGATACGCAGTATTTT.

The chain links TRBV18 to TRBJ1-6; D unclear. The CDR3 runs 17 residues. V was cut by 5 bases and J by 2 bases, with 16 bases left in between. Per the germline V gene, CDR1 is KGHSH and CDR2 is LQKENI. In DNA, the CDR3 is TGTGCCAGCTCAAATACCTTCAATCTTCCCTATAATTCACCCCTCCACTTT. As protein: CASSNTFNLPYNSPLHF.

V and J are TRBV6-2 or TRBV6-3 and TRBJ1-5; TRBD1 might be the D (5 bases). CDR3 size: 15 residues. With 2 bases removed from V and 0 bases from J, the gap between germline ends came to 8 bases. Germline loops: CDR1 MNHEY, CDR2 SVGEGT. The CDR3 DNA sequence: TGTGCCAGCAGTTACCCAGGGAGTAGCAATCAGCCCCAGCATTTT. It yields the protein CASSYPGSSNQPQHF.

This clonotype was seen ten or more times. The CDR3 nucleotides read TGCAGCGTTGAACTCCGGGACAGGACGTCTAACTATGGCTACACCTTC. Translating it yields CSVELRDRTSNYGYTF. J is TRBJ1-2 and V is TRBV29-1, with 8 bases fitting TRBD1. V was clipped by 2 bases and J by 0 bases; unmatched bases: 8. CDR1 and CDR2 from the germline V gene are SQVTM and ANQGSEA. This CDR3 is built from 16 residues.

This clonotype was observed many times. The rearrangement uses TRBV24-1 and TRBJ2-3; D unresolved. Trimming cost V 4 bases and J 4 bases, with 5 bases left between them. Germline lookup yields CDR1 KGHDR and CDR2 SFDVKD. This CDR3 is built from 12 residues. CDR3 loop: CATSDVSDTQYF. The CDR3 nucleotides are TGTGCCACCAGTGACGTATCAGATACGCAGTATTTT.

This clonotype appeared many times. V and J are TRBV6-1 and TRBJ1-5; no clear D. The CDR3 is made up of 16 amino acids. Per the germline V gene, CDR1 is MNHNS and CDR2 is SASEGT. Between the trimmed V and J ends, which lost 0 bases and 1 base, there was a span of 10 bases. The CDR3 nucleotides are TGTGCCAGCAGTGAAGCCGGAAGGTGGAGCAATCAGCCCCAGCATTTT. This gives the protein CASSEAGRWSNQPQHF.

In this sample, this clonotype turned up a few times. The chain combines TRBV7-6 with TRBJ2-2, with TRBD1 matching over 7 bases. Germline CDR1 SGHVS, CDR2 FNYEAQ. With 5 bases clipped from V and 10 bases from J, the junction kept 19 bases outside the gene matches. The CDR3 length is 17 residues. Here the CDR3 reads CASSGIQGTASAEELFF. For the CDR3, the DNA is TGTGCCAGCAGCGGAATACAAGGGACAGCCAGTGCCGAGGAGCTGTTTTTT.

In this sample, this clonotype turned up many times. The chain recombines TRBV6-2 or TRBV6-3 with TRBJ1-1, with D hard to call. Looked up from germline, CDR1 is MNHEY and CDR2 is SVGEGT. Trimming took off 5 bases at V and 2 bases at J, with 12 bases between the two ends. The CDR3 is 14 residues long. The CDR3 DNA is TGTGCCAGCAGTATCGGACGGGGAAACACTGAAGCTTTCTTT. It translates to CASSIGRGNTEAFF.

The chain joins TRBV2 to TRBJ2-5; TRBD1 matches 7 bases. Germline-derived CDR1 and CDR2 are SNHLY and FYNNEI. CDR3 length: 15 amino acids. V dropped 7 bases and J dropped 1; count of bases not matched to a gene: 9. This chain's CDR3 is CASTEPSGGQETQYF. For the CDR3, the DNA is TGTGCCAGCACCGAGCCTTCAGGGGGCCAAGAGACCCAGTACTTC.

This clonotype has a count of ten or more. V and J are TRBV11-2 and TRBJ1-2; no reliable D call. The CDR3 is 16 residues long. The ends were cut back, 0 bases at V and 3 bases at J, with 14 bases in the middle. From germline, CDR1 is SGHAT and CDR2 FQNNGV. This CDR3 reads CASSLERARMYYGYTF. CDR3 DNA sequence: TGTGCCAGCAGCTTAGAACGGGCCCGGATGTACTATGGCTACACCTTC.